This T cell receptor beta chain came from a study of blood T cell repertoires in COVID-19. Background on the study: Sample material is recorded as cDNA or gDNA derived from T cells, B-cell-depleted T cells, or PBMCs.

Per the original data handling: The authors estimated nucleated cell counts from reference gene primer amplification. Data came from immunoSEQ multiplex PCR; TCRdb stores just in-frame clones and leaves some out. V, J and clone size reflect that table, while D and trimming were determined from the DNA. Of under 200,000 clones listed, around 88% were seen once; the top ten hold around 5.7%. Per germline, CDR1 MRHNA and CDR2 SNTAGT. The CDR3 consists of 13 residues. V was cut by 2 bases and J by 5 bases, with 7 bases left in between. Those who participated ranged in age from about 18 to 89 years and resided in about two dozen US areas. Which cohort a participant joined came from the clinical history participants gave.

The sample consisted of PBMCs or T cells enriched from blood (not recorded which). The gene calls are TRBV6-4 and TRBJ1-5; D unclear. The sequence was collected from a man aged 35 to 55 with acute COVID-19. This chain's CDR3 is CASSDGDHQPQHF. The CDR3 DNA is TGTGCCAGCAGTGACGGAGATCATCAGCCCCAGCATTTT.